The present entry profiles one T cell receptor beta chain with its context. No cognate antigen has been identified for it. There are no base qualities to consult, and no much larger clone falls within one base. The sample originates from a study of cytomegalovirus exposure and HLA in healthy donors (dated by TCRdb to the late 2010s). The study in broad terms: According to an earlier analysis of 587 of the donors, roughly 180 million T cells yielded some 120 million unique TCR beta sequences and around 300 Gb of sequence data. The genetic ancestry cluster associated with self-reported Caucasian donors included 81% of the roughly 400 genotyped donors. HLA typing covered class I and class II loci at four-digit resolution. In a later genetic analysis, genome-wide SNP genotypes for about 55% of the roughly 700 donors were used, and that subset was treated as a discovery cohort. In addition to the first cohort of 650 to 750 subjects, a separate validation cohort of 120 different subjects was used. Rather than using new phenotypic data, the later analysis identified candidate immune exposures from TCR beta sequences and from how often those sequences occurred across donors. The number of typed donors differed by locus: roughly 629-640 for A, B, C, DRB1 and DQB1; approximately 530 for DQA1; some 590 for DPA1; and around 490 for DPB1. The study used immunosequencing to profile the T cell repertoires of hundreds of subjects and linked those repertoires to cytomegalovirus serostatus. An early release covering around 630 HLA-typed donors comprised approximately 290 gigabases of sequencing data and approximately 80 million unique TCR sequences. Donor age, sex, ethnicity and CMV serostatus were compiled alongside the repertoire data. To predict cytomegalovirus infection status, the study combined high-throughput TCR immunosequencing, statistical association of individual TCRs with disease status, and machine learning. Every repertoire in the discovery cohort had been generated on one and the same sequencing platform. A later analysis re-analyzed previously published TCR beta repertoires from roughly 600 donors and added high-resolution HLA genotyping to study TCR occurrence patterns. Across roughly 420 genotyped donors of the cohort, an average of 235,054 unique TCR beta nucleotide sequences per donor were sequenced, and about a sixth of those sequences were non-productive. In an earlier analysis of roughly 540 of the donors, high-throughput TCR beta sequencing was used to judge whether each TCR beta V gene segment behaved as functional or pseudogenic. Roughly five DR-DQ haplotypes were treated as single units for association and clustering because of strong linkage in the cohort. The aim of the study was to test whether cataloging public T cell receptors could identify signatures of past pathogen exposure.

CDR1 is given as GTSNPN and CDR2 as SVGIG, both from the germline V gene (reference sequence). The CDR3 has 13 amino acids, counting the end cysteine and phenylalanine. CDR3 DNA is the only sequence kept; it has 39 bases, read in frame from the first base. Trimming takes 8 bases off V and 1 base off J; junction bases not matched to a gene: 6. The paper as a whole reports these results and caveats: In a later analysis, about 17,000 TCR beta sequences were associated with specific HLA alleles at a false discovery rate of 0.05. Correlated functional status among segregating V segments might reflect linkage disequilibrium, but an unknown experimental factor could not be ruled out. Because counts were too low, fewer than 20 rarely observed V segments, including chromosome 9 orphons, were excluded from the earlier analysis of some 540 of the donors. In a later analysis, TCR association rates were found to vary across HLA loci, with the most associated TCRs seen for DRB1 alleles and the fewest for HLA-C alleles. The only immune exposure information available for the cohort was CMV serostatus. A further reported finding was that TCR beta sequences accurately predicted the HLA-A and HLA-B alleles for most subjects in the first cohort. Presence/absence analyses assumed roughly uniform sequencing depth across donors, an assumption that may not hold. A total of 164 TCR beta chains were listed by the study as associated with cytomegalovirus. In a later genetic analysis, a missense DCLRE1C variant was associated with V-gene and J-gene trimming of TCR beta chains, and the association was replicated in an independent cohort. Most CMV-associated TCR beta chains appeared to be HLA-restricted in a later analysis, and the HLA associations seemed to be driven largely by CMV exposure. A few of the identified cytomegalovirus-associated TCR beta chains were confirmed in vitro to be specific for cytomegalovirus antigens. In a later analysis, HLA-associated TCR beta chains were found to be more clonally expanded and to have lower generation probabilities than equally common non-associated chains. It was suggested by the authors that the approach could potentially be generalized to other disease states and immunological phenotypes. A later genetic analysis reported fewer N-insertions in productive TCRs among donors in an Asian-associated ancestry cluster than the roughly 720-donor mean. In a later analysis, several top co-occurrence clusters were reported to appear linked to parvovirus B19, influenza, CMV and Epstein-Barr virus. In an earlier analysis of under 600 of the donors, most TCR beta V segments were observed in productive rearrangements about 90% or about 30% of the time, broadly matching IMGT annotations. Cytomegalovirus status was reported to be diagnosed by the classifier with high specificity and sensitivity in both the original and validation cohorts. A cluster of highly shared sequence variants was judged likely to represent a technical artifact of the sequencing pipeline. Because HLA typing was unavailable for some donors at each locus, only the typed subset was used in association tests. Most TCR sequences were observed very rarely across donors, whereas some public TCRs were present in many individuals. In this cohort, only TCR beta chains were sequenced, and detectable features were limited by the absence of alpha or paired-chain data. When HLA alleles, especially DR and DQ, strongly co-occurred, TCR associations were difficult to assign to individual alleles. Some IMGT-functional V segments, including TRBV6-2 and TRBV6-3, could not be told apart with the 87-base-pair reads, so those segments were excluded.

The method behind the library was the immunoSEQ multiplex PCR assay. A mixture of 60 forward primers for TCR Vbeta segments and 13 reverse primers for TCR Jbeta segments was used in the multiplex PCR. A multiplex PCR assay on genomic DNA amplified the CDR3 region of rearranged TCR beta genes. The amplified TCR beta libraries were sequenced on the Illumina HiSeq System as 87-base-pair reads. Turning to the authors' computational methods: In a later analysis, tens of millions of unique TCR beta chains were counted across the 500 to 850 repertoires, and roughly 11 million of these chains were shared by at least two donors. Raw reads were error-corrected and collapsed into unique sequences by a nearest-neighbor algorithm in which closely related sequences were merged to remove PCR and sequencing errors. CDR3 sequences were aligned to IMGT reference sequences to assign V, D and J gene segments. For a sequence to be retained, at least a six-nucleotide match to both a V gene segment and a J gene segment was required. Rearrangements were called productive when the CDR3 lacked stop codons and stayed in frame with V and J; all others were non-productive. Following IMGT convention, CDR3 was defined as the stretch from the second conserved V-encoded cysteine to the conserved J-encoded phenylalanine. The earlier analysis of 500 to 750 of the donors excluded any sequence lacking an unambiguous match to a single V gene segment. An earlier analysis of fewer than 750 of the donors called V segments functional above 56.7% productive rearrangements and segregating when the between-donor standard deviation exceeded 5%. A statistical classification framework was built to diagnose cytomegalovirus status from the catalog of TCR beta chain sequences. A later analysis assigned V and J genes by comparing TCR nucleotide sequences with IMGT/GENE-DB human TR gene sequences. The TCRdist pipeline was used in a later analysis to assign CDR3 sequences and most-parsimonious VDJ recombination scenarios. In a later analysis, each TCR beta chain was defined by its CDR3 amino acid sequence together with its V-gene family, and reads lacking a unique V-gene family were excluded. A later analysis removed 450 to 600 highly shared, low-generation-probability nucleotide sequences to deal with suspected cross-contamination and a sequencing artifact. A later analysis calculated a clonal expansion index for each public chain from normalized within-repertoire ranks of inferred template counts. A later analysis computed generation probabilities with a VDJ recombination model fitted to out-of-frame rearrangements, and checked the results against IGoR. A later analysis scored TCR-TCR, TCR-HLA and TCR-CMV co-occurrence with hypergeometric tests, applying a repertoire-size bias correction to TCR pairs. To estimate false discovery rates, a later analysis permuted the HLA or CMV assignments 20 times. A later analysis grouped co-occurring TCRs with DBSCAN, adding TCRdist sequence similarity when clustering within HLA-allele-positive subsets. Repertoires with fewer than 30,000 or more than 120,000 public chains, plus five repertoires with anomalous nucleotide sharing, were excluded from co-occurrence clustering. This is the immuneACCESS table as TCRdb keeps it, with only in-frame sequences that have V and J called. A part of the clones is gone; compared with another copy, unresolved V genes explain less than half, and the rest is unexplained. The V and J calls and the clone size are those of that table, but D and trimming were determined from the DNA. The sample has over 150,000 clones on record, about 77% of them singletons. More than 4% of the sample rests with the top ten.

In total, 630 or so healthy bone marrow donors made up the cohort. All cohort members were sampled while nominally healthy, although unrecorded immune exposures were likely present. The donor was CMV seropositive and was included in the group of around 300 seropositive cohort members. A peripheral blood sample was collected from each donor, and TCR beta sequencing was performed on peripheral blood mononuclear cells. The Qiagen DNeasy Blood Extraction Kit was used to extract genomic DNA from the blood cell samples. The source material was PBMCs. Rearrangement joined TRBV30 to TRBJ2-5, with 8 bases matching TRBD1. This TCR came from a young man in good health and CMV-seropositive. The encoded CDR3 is CAGQGTVQETQYF. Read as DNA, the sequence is TGTGCCGGACAGGGAACGGTCCAAGAGACCCAGTACTTC. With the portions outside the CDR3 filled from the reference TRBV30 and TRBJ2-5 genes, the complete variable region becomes SQTIHQWPATLVQPVGSPLSLECTVEGTSNPNLYWYRQAAGRGLQLLFYSVGIGQISSEVPQNLSASRPQDRQFILSSKKLLLSDSGFYLCAGQGTVQETQYFGPGTRLLVL.